The clone carrying this T cell receptor (beta chain) came up many times. This entry is derived from a study of T cells after yellow fever vaccination. The V end was cut by 1 base, the J end by 3 bases, with 5 bases between. This CDR3 contains 12 residues. Germline CDR1 and CDR2: SGHRS and YFSETQ. One entry per CDR3 protein, called by TCRdb with MiXCR from the 5' RACE reads. The table has about 330,000 distinct CDR3 sequences, about 6.6% seen once; the top ten hold about 18%. The sequenced sample was PBMCs, obtained 45 days after the first yellow fever vaccination. The gene calls are TRBV5-1 and TRBJ2-7; D unresolved. The receptor comes from a man between 18 and 35 years old who received the YFV17D yellow fever vaccine. The DNA for the CDR3 is TGCGCCAGCAGCTTGCCGAACTACGAGCAGTACTTC. Translating gives CASSLPNYEQYF.